This TCR beta chain appears in the sequencing data of a study of T cell responses to AZD1222 COVID-19 vaccine. The CDR3 contains 14 residues. The germline V and J ends were trimmed by 6 bases and 1 base, with 10 bases remaining between them. Germline loops: CDR1 LNHDA, CDR2 SQIVND (reference sequence). The protocol was immunoSEQ multiplex PCR, while the TCRdb copy is restricted to in-frame clones and leaves out a portion. Among 70,000 to 90,000 clones listed, approximately 83% were seen once. This specimen was peripheral blood, taken 28 days after the second AZD1222 dose. The gene calls are TRBV19 and TRBJ1-3, with unresolved D. This clonotype was obtained from an adult who received the AZD1222 COVID-19 vaccine. DNA for the CDR3: TGTGCCAGTAGGCCCAGGCAGTCTGGAAACACCATATATTTT. Its protein product is CASRPRQSGNTIYF. Full variable domain (outside the CDR3, taken from reference TRBV19 and TRBJ1-3): DGGITQSPKYLFRKEGQNVTLSCEQNLNHDAMYWYRQDPGQGLRLIYYSQIVNDFQKGDIAEGYSVSREKKESFPLTVTSAQKNPTAFYLCASRPRQSGNTIYFGEGSWLTVV.